This T cell receptor beta chain was identified in a study of beta chain features in type 1 diabetes. At the level of the study: The examined sorted cells totaled 110 million or so across samples.

Trimming removed 0 bases at V and 0 bases at J, with 11 bases between. CDR1 MNHEY and CDR2 SVGAGI come from the germline V gene. The CDR3 has 16 amino acids. The entirety of the isolated RNA underwent reverse transcription, so expressed TCRB transcripts were sequenced. TCRdb keeps only in-frame clones here, not all; method: immunoSEQ multiplex PCR. This sample has a few hundred thousand clones; about 12% occur once, and the top ten carry about 0.01%. Whole-study findings and limits: Possibly, sequencing cDNA over-represented cells that had high TCR expression levels. Moderate but significant shortening of TCRB CDR3s was recorded in all four CD4+ subsets from Type 1 diabetes patients.

This clone was counted a few times. Its antigen is not known. This clonotype originated in a woman aged 18-30 years with type 1 diabetes. Specimen: naive CD4+ T cells from blood. The chain is built from TRBV6-5 and TRBJ1-2, with D tentatively TRBD1 (6 bases). CDR3 amino acids: CASSYSGQPSNYGYTF. In DNA form, the CDR3 reads TGTGCCAGCAGTTACTCCGGACAGCCGTCTAACTATGGCTACACCTTC.